Each of the 15 T cell receptor beta chains below was sequenced from the same sample in a study of radiotherapy plus CTLA-4 blockade in lung cancer. Data came from immunoSEQ multiplex PCR; TCRdb stores just in-frame clones and leaves some out. Found here are 35,000 to 45,000 clones, approximately 85% of them singletons; the top ten hold about 6%. The specimen was peripheral blood, collected from a patient treated with radiotherapy plus ipilimumab. The receptors here all came from a human donor with non-small cell lung cancer who had stable disease on radiotherapy plus ipilimumab.

The chain couples TRBV6-5 to TRBJ2-7; possibly TRBD2 for D (6 bases). Between the trimmed V and J ends, which lost 8 bases and 7 bases, there was a span of 15 bases. The CDR3 is made up of 12 amino acids. Germline V gene sequence: CDR1 MNHEY, CDR2 SVGAGI. The CDR3 region has the DNA TGTGCCAGCGGGGCAGGGAGGATTGAGCAGTACTTC. It encodes CASGAGRIEQYF.

This clone has more than one count but fewer than ten. V and J are TRBV27 and TRBJ2-5; tentative D call: TRBD2 (6 bases). Germline loops: CDR1 MNHEY, CDR2 SMNVEV (reference sequence). With 3 bases removed from V and 7 bases from J, the gap between germline ends came to 12 bases. CDR3 length: 13 residues. The CDR3 region is CASSFSAGGTQYF. In nucleotides, the CDR3 is TGTGCCAGCAGTTTCAGTGCCGGGGGGACCCAGTACTTC.

Written as DNA, the CDR3 is TGTGCCAGCAGCCCCGGACTAGCGGGCTACAATGAGCAGTTCTTC. The encoded protein is CASSPGLAGYNEQFF. The chain is built from TRBV11-3 and TRBJ2-1; the match to TRBD2 covers 11 bases. The CDR3 is 15 amino acids. The V and J ends lost 5 bases and 3 bases, in that order; junction bases with no gene match: 3. Per the germline V gene, CDR1 is SGHNT and CDR2 is YENEEA.

This chain uses TRBV27 with TRBJ1-4; TRBD1 aligns across 9 bases. The CDR3 loop spans 14 amino acids. The V and J ends lost 5 bases and 14 bases, in that order; junction bases with no gene match: 12. CDR1 MNHEY and CDR2 SMNVEV come from the germline V gene (reference sequence). The CDR3 reads CASSDGTGSRALFF. The CDR3 bases are TGTGCCAGCAGTGACGGGACAGGGTCCCGTGCGCTGTTTTTT.

The chain couples TRBV6-1 to TRBJ1-4; D might be TRBD1 (5 bases). CDR3 size: 16 residues. Germline-derived CDR1 and CDR2 are MNHNS and SASEGT. Trimming took off 0 bases at V and 8 bases at J, with 16 bases between the two ends. CDR3 nucleotide sequence: TGTGCCAGCAGTGAAGCGATGGGGGGACTCCGGGAAAAACTGTTTTTT. Translating it yields CASSEAMGGLREKLFF.

The rearrangement uses TRBV6-1 and TRBJ2-5, with 7 bases lining up with TRBD2. Germline-derived CDR1 and CDR2 are MNHNS and SASEGT. The V gene end was trimmed by 1 base and the J gene end by 2 bases; junction bases not matched to a gene: 7. This CDR3 has 16 amino acids. CDR3 in DNA: TGTGCCAGCAGTGAAGGGGTTAGCGGGCCTCAAGAGACCCAGTACTTC. Its translation: CASSEGVSGPQETQYF.

This sequence joins TRBV9 and TRBJ2-2; D not resolved. Germline loops: CDR1 SGDLS, CDR2 YYNGEE. Trimming shortened V by 0 bases and J by 2 bases, and 5 bases separated the two germline ends. The CDR3 spans 14 residues. Written as DNA, the CDR3 is TGTGCCAGCAGCGTAGAAGCCAACACCGGGGAGCTGTTTTTT. Protein: CASSVEANTGELFF.

The chain has TRBV5-8 and TRBJ2-7; the match to TRBD1 covers 9 bases. Germline CDR1 reads SGHTS; CDR2 reads YDEGEE. Germline trimming cut 10 bases from V and 7 bases from J; bases unmatched to any gene: 12. There are 13 residues in the CDR3. This chain's CDR3 is CAGDRDGVGEQYF. DNA of the CDR3: TGTGCCGGGGACAGGGATGGAGTCGGGGAGCAGTACTTC.

This clone was recorded once. CDR3 region: CASSFSRRDRGETQYF. In nucleotides, the CDR3 is TGTGCCAGCAGCTTCTCCAGGCGCGACAGGGGCGAGACCCAGTACTTC. The V call is TRBV7-9, the J call TRBJ2-5, with TRBD1 identical over 8 bases. J was trimmed by 5 bases and V by 3 bases; bases with no gene match: 11. Germline values: CDR1 SEHNR, CDR2 FQNEAQ (reference sequence). The CDR3 extends over 16 amino acids.

The rearrangement joins TRBV4-3 to TRBJ1-5; 7 positions agree with TRBD1. The CDR3 is 14 residues long. Germline CDR1 LGHNA, CDR2 YSLEER. V was pared by 3 bases and J by 4 bases, with 3 bases of the junction left unmatched. This CDR3 is CASSQGQLNQPQHF. CDR3 in DNA: TGCGCCAGCAGCCAGGGACAGCTAAATCAGCCCCAGCATTTT.

In the case of this clone: The junction shows a germline mismatch at one end, possibly a read error. V is TRBV28 and J is TRBJ1-4; D might be TRBD1 (5 bases). Germline V CDR1 and CDR2: MDHEN, SYDVKM. The CDR3 is made up of 13 amino acids. The CDR3 region has the DNA TGTGCCAGCAGTTTAGGGGGAGGGACTCCCGCCGGCTTT. Protein product: CASSLGGGTPAGF.

The count of this clone is one. V and J are TRBV19 and TRBJ2-3, with 7 positions matching TRBD1. V gave up 7 bases and J gave up 4 bases; unmatched junction bases: 20. CDR3 size: 18 residues. Germline CDR1 and CDR2: LNHDA and SQIVND (reference sequence). The CDR3 reads CASTQPRPGQLTSDTQYF. As DNA, the CDR3 is TGTGCCAGTACCCAACCCCGACCGGGACAGCTCACCTCAGATACGCAGTATTTT. Supplemented by reference TRBV19 and TRBJ2-3, the full variable domain reads DGGITQSPKYLFRKEGQNVTLSCEQNLNHDAMYWYRQDPGQGLRLIYYSQIVNDFQKGDIAEGYSVSREKKESFPLTVTSAQKNPTAFYLCASTQPRPGQLTSDTQYFGPGTRLTVL.

The genes are TRBV2 and TRBJ2-5, with 8 bases identical to TRBD2. The germline gives CDR1 SNHLY, CDR2 FYNNEI. The CDR3 spans 16 residues. J was trimmed by 2 bases and V by 3 bases; bases with no gene match: 8. The CDR3 protein is CASSDAGTRSQETQYF. In DNA form, the CDR3 reads TGTGCCAGCAGTGATGCCGGGACTAGGAGTCAAGAGACCCAGTACTTC.

This rearrangement joins TRBV30 to TRBJ2-1; 8 bases line up with TRBD1. This CDR3 has 13 amino acids. From germline, CDR1 is GTSNPN and CDR2 SVGIG (reference sequence). Trimming cost V 0 bases and J 15 bases; bases outside gene matches: 10. This chain's CDR3 is CAWSVGLGGQGFF. The CDR3 region has the DNA TGTGCCTGGAGTGTCGGCCTGGGAGGACAGGGGTTCTTC.

V and J are TRBV6-1 and TRBJ1-2, with D perhaps matching TRBD1 (6 bases). There are 17 residues in the CDR3. CDR1 and CDR2 from the germline V gene are MNHNS and SASEGT. V lost 2 bases and J lost 4, with 20 bases in between. In DNA form, the CDR3 reads TGTGCCAGCAGTGAAAATTTAAAGGGAGTAGGGGGCTATGGCTACACCTTC. Translating gives CASSENLKGVGGYGYTF.